Here is one TCR beta chain with its context. This record comes from a study of blood T cell repertoires in COVID-19. Study at large: Samples taken during acute and convalescent COVID-19 were collected in the United States, Italy and Spain. Sample material is recorded as cDNA or gDNA derived from T cells, B-cell-depleted T cells, or PBMCs.

Trimming removed 5 bases at V and 1 base at J, with 11 bases between. This CDR3 contains 14 residues. CDR1 and CDR2 (germline): MNHEY, SMNVEV (reference sequence). Original processing methods: Amplification of reference gene primers provided the estimated nucleated cell counts. Some clones are missing from TCRdb's copy, which holds only in-frame ones; the method was immunoSEQ multiplex PCR. V, J and clone size derive from that table, while D and trimming were established from the DNA sequence. The sample shows 120,000 or so clones, roughly 80% of them seen only once. This sequence originates from a human donor in a cohort sampled during active COVID-19. Sequenced: peripheral blood. This rearrangement joins TRBV27 to TRBJ2-5; D ambiguous. As DNA, the CDR3 is TGTGCCAGCAGTCCCCTAGAGCTCCAAGAGACCCAGTACTTC. It is translated as CASSPLELQETQYF.